Each of the 11 T cell receptor beta chains below was sequenced from the same sample in a study of blood T cell repertoires in COVID-19. Clones were sequenced by immunoSEQ multiplex PCR, and TCRdb holds only the in-frame ones, with some missing. The table records under 250,000 clones, about 83% of them present only once. Source material: peripheral blood. The receptors come from a woman aged 45-59 years with acute or convalescent COVID-19.

This chain uses TRBV19 with TRBJ1-4; unclear D gene. V was shortened by 5 bases and J by 5 bases, with 15 bases between the two germline ends. The CDR3 is 15 residues long. Germline CDR1 LNHDA, CDR2 SQIVND (reference sequence). CDR3 in DNA: TGTGCCAGTAGTCTACTCATGTATCCGAATGAAAAACTGTTTTTT. This encodes CASSLLMYPNEKLFF.

This chain uses TRBV9 with TRBJ2-7, with D possibly being TRBD2 (6 bases). With 3 bases removed from V and 5 bases from J, the gap between germline ends came to 12 bases. The CDR3 consists of 13 residues. CDR1 is SGDLS and CDR2 is YYNGEE in the germline V gene. CDR3 nucleotide sequence: TGTGCCAGCAGCGCATTAGCGGCCGACGAGCAGTACTTC. Translated: CASSALAADEQYF.

This clone has only one observation. The chain carries TRBV6-5 and TRBJ2-1; TRBD2 matches at 9 bases. The V gene's germline CDR1 is MNHEY and CDR2 SVGAGI. J lost 7 bases, V lost 1 base, and 8 bases had no gene match. CDR3 length: 16 residues. As DNA, the CDR3 is TGTGCCAGCAGTTACTACTTAGCGGGAGCCACTAATGAGCAGTTCTTC. Protein: CASSYYLAGATNEQFF.

This clone showed up just a few times. The V and J genes are TRBV25-1 and TRBJ1-6; 10 bases agree with TRBD1. Germline V gene lookup returns CDR1 MGHDK and CDR2 SYGVNS. Losses at the gene ends were 10 bases for V and 5 bases for J; bases not matched to a gene: 5. The CDR3 has 14 residues. In nucleotides, the CDR3 is TGTGCCACCCGAGGACAGGGGGATAATTCACCCCTCCACTTT. Amino acid sequence: CATRGQGDNSPLHF.

The J gene is TRBJ1-4, the V gene TRBV6-6; unclear D gene. CDR3 length: 15 residues. With 8 bases removed from V and 2 bases from J, the gap between germline ends came to 15 bases. Germline values: CDR1 MNHNY, CDR2 SVGAGI (reference sequence). Written as DNA, the CDR3 is TGTGCCAGCCGAGAACTAGGCTCTACTAATGAAAAACTGTTTTTT. It is translated as CASRELGSTNEKLFF.

The rearrangement uses TRBV18 and TRBJ1-2; no firm D call. V was clipped by 0 bases and J by 8 bases, with 13 bases between them. CDR3 length: 14 amino acids. Germline lookup yields CDR1 KGHSH and CDR2 LQKENI. CDR3 protein: CASSPPVGVGGYTF. The CDR3 nucleotides read TGTGCCAGCTCACCACCTGTGGGAGTAGGCGGCTACACCTTC.

The chain couples TRBV5-1 to TRBJ2-3, with D unclear. The CDR3 is made up of 13 amino acids. Trimming left V 1 base short and J 1 base short, with 4 bases between. Germline lookup yields CDR1 SGHRS and CDR2 YFSETQ. CDR3 bases: TGCGCCAGCAGCTTGAGCGGCACAGATACGCAGTATTTT. Amino acid sequence: CASSLSGTDTQYF. The full variable domain, its missing parts supplied by reference TRBV5-1 and TRBJ2-3, is KAGVTQTPRYLIKTRGQQVTLSCSPISGHRSVSWYQQTPGQGLQFLFEYFSETQRNKGNFPGRFSGRQFSNSRSEMNVSTLELGDSALYLCASSLSGTDTQYFGPGTRLTVL.

The V and J genes are TRBV6-2 or TRBV6-3 and TRBJ2-5; 12 positions agree with TRBD2. Germline lookup yields CDR1 MNHEY and CDR2 SVGEGT. After removal of 0 bases from V and 2 bases from J, the junction contained 7 bases not matched to a gene. The CDR3 has 18 residues. The CDR3 loop is CASSYSQTSGSRQETQYF. For the CDR3, the DNA is TGTGCCAGCAGTTACTCCCAGACTAGCGGGAGTAGGCAAGAGACCCAGTACTTC.

The DNA of the CDR3 is TGTGCCAGCAGCGAAGAGGGGGGGGCTAGCGGGACCAGCACAGATACGCAGTATTTT. This encodes CASSEEGGASGTSTDTQYF. The rearrangement links TRBV9 to TRBJ2-3; 9 positions match TRBD2. The CDR3 totals 19 residues. V shed 3 bases, J shed 0 bases, and the junction held 14 bases outside the gene matches. Germline V gene data show CDR1 as SGDLS and CDR2 as YYNGEE.

This clone was counted between two and nine times. Other DNA sequences in this specimen translate into the identical CDR3. This chain links TRBV11-2 with TRBJ1-1; D gene unclear. The CDR3 runs to 13 residues. Trimming removed 5 bases at V and 0 bases at J, with 7 bases between. The germline V gene has CDR1 SGHAT and CDR2 FQNNGV. CDR3 residues: CASSHSMNTEAFF. CDR3 nucleotide sequence: TGTGCCAGCAGCCATTCTATGAACACTGAAGCTTTCTTT.

The chain has TRBV4-1 and TRBJ2-5; TRBD2 might be the D (7 bases). Germline loops: CDR1 MGHRA, CDR2 YSYEKL. The CDR3 extends over 14 amino acids. Trimming removed 3 bases from V and 5 bases from J, with 13 bases in between. CDR3 in amino acids: CASSHAGGRETQYF. CDR3 nucleotide sequence: TGCGCCAGCAGCCATGCCGGGGGGCGGGAGACCCAGTACTTC.